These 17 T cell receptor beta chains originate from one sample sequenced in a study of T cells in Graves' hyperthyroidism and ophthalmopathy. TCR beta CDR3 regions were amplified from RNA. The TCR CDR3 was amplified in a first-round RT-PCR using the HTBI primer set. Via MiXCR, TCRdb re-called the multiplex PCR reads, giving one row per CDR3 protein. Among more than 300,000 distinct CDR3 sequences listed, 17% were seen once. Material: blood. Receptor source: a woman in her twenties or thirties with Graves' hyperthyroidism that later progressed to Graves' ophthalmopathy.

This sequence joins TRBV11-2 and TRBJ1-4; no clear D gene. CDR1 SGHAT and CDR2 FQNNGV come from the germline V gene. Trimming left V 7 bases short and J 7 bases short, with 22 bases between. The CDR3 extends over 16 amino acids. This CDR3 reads CASTDAVETTGEKLFF. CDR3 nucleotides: TGTGCCAGCACCGACGCAGTAGAGACGACGGGTGAAAAACTGTTTTTT. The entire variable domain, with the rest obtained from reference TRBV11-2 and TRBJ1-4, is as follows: EAGVAQSPRYKIIEKRQSVAFWCNPISGHATLYWYQQILGQGPKLLIQFQNNGVVDDSQLPKDRFSAERLKGVDSTLKIQPAKLEDSAVYLCASTDAVETTGEKLFFGSGTQLSVL.

The CDR3 loop reads CASSHHRLLNQPQHF. The CDR3 coding sequence is TGTGCCAGCAGCCACCATCGGTTGCTCAATCAGCCCCAGCATTTT. The chain uses TRBV7-2 and TRBJ1-5; D is undetermined. Trimming took off 5 bases at V and 3 bases at J, with 14 bases between the two ends. CDR3 length equals 15 residues. From germline, CDR1 is SGHTA and CDR2 FQGNSA.

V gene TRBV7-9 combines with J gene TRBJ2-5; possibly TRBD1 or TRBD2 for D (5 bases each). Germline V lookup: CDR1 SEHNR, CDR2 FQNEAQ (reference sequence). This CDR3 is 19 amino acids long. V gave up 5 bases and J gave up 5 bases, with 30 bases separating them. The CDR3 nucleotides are TGTGCCAGCAGCCTAAGAGGGTTCCGGGACCCAAGGCGAGTTGAGACCCAGTACTTC. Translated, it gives CASSLRGFRDPRRVETQYF.

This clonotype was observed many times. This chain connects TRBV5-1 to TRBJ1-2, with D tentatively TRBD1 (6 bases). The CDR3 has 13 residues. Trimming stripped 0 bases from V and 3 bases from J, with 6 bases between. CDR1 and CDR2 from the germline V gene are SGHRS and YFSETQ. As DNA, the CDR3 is TGCGCCAGCAGCTTGGCAGGGGACTATGGCTACACCTTC. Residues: CASSLAGDYGYTF.

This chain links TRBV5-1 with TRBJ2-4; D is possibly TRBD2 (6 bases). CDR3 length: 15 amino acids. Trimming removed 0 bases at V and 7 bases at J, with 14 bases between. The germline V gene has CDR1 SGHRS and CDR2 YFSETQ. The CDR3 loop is CASSLGGSLANIQYF. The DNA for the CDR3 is TGCGCCAGCAGCTTGGGGGGCTCCCTAGCGAACATTCAGTACTTC.

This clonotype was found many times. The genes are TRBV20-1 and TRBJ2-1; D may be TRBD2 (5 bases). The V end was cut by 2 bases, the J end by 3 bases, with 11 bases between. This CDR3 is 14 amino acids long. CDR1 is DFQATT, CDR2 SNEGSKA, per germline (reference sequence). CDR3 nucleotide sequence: TGCAGTGCTAGAAGCACTAGGGTCTACAATGAGCAGTTCTTC. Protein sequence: CSARSTRVYNEQFF.

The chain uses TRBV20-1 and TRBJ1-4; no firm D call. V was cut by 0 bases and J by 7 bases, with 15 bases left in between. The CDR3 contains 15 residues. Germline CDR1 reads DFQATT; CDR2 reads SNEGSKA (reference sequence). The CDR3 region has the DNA TGCAGTGCTAGAGATTCGTGGGTCTCTCTTGAAAAACTGTTTTTT. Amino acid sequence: CSARDSWVSLEKLFF.

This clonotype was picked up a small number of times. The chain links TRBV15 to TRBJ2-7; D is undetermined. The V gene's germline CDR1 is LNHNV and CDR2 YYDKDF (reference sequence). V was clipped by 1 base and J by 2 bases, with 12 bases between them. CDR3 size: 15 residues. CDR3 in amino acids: CATSRGIEATYEQYF. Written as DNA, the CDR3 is TGTGCCACCAGCAGAGGGATTGAGGCGACCTACGAGCAGTACTTC.

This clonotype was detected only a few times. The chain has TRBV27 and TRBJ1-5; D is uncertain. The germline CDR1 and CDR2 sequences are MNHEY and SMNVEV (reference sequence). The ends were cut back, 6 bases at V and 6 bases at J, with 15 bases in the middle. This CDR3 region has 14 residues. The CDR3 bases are TGTGCCAGCAGCCCGAGGATGGGAGTTCAGCCCCAGCATTTT. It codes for CASSPRMGVQPQHF.

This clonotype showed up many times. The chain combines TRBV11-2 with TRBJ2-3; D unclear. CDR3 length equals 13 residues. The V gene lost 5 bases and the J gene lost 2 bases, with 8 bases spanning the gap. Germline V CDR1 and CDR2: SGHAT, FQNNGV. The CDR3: CASSLLTTDTQYF. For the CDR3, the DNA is TGTGCCAGCAGCCTCCTAACCACAGATACGCAGTATTTT.

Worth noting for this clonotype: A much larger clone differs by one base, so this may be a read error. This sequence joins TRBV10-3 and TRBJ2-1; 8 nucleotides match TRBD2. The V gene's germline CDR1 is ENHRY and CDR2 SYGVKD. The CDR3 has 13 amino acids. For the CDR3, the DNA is TGTGTCATCAGCCGGGGGGGCTACAATGAGCAGTTCTTC. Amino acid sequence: CVISRGGYNEQFF.

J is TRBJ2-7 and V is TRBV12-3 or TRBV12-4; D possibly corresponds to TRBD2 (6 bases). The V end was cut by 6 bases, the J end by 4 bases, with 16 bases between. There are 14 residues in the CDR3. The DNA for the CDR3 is TGTGCCAGCAGCTCCCCCGGACTACTATACGAGCAGTACTTC. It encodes CASSSPGLLYEQYF.

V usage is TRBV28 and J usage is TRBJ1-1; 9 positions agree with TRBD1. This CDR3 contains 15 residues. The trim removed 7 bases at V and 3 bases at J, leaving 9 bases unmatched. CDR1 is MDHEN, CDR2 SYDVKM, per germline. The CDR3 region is CASTTSGTGYTEAFF. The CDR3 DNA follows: TGTGCCAGCACAACGTCCGGGACAGGGTACACTGAAGCTTTCTTT.

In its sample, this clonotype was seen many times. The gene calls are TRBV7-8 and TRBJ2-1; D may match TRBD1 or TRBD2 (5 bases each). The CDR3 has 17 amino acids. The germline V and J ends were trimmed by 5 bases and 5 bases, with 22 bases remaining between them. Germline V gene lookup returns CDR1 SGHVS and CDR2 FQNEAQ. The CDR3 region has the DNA TGTGCCAGCAGCCCCTTCGTCGGTCTGGGGGAACACAATGAGCAGTTCTTC. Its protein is CASSPFVGLGEHNEQFF.

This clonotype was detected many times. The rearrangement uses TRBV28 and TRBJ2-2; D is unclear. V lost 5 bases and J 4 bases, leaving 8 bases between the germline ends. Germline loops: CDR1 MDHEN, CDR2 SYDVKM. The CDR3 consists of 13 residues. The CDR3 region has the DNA TGTGCCAGCAGTGGGGTGAGCACCGGGGAGCTGTTTTTT. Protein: CASSGVSTGELFF.

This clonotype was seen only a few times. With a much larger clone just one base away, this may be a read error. CDR3 sequence reads: CASSFSGAYQETQCF. CDR3 coding DNA: TGTGCCAGCAGTTTTAGCGGTGCGTACCAAGAGACCCAGTGCTTC. This chain links TRBV12-3 or TRBV12-4 with TRBJ2-5; D may be TRBD2 (6 bases). The CDR3 length is 15 residues.

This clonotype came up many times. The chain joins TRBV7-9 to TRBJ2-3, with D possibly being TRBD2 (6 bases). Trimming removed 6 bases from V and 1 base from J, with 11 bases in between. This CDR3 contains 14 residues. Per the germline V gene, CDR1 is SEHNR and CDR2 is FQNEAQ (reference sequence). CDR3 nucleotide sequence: TGTGCCAGCAGGCGGGACTTCCGCACAGATACGCAGTATTTT. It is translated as CASRRDFRTDTQYF.